This record covers a single TCR beta chain. This entry belongs to a study of shared clonotypes between healthy human individuals. Trimming left V 4 bases short and J 2 bases short, with 21 bases between. The germline CDR1 and CDR2 sequences are LNHDA and SQIVND (reference sequence). The length of the CDR3 is 18 residues. Original methodology: As immunoSEQ supplied junction-only sequences (without quality scores), filtering differed. Method: immunoSEQ multiplex PCR; TCRdb's copy keeps in-frame clones and lacks some. V and J calls and clone size are given by that table; D and trimming were obtained from the DNA. Of under 2,500,000 clones in the sample, about 94% were seen once.

The TCR sequence derives from a man aged 18 to 30 in good health. V usage is TRBV19 and J usage is TRBJ1-5, with D perhaps matching TRBD1 (5 bases). Sequences were obtained from naive CD4+ T cells sorted from blood. The sample's subset: CD45RA+ positively selected. CDR3 protein: CASSTERVGVVGNQPQHF. In DNA form, the CDR3 reads TGTGCCAGTAGTACCGAGAGGGTAGGGGTAGTCGGCAATCAGCCCCAGCATTTT.